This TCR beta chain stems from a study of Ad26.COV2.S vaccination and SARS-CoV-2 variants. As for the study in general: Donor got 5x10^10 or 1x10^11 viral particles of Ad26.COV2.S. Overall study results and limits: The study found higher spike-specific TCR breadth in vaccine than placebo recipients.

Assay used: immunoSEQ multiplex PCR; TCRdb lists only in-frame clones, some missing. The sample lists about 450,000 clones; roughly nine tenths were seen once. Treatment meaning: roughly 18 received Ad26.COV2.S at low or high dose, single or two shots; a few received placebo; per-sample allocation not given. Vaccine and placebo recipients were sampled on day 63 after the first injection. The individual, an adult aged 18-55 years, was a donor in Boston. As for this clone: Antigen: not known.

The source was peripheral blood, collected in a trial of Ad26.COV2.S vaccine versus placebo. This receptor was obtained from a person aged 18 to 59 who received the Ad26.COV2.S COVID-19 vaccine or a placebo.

CDR3 coding DNA: TGCGCCAGCAGCCAAGTCTACCGGGACTCCTATAATTCACCCCTCCACTTT. Protein sequence: CASSQVYRDSYNSPLHF. The chain recombines TRBV4-3 with TRBJ1-6, with D uncertain. The CDR3 consists of 17 residues. V dropped 1 base and J dropped 0 bases, with 10 bases sitting between them. Germline CDR1 LGHNA, CDR2 YSLEER.